One sample yielded the 2 T cell receptor beta chains listed below, sequenced in a study of lymphopenia after photon versus proton radiotherapy. Sequenced by immunoSEQ multiplex PCR; TCRdb stores in-frame clones only, minus some. There are about 30,000 clones in the sample; roughly 94% occur only once, and roughly 0.78% lies in the top ten. Here the sequenced sample was peripheral blood, taken from a patient treated with photon-based radiotherapy. These receptors were collected from a woman aged 45-60 years with cholangiocarcinoma.

This chain joins TRBV7-2 and TRBJ1-5; D remains unclear. This CDR3 is built from 15 residues. Deletions cut 3 bases from V and 0 bases from J, with 9 bases between. CDR1 SGHTA and CDR2 FQGNSA come from the germline V gene. The CDR3 coding sequence is TGTGCCAGCAGCTTCGGAGCATATAGCAATCAGCCCCAGCATTTT. Amino acid sequence: CASSFGAYSNQPQHF.

V usage is TRBV28 and J usage is TRBJ1-2; D ambiguous. Germline CDR1 reads MDHEN; CDR2 reads SYDVKM. The length of the CDR3 is 13 residues. V was clipped by 4 bases and J by 2 bases, with 8 bases between them. The CDR3 sequence: CASSYSRNYGYTF. The CDR3 DNA sequence: TGTGCCAGCAGTTATAGCAGAAACTATGGCTACACCTTC.